The 16 T cell receptor beta chains below come from one sample, sequenced in a study of T cell responses to AZD1222 COVID-19 vaccine. Only in-frame clones appear in the TCRdb table, and some are missing; sequencing was by immunoSEQ multiplex PCR. This sample carries approximately 72,000 clones, approximately 90% of them seen once, and the ten largest clones take under 30%. Specimen: peripheral blood, collected 28 days after the second AZD1222 dose. These receptors were obtained from an adult who received the AZD1222 COVID-19 vaccine.

The chain carries TRBV6-5 and TRBJ2-1; D not certain. From germline, CDR1 is MNHEY and CDR2 SVGAGI. The length of the CDR3 is 12 residues. Trimming shortened V by 2 bases and J by 11 bases, and 10 bases separated the two germline ends. The CDR3 nucleotides are TGTGCCAGCAGTTACGGTCCGGGTCAGCAGTTCTTC. Translating it yields CASSYGPGQQFF.

The rearrangement links TRBV14 to TRBJ1-2; D uncertain. CDR1 and CDR2 from the germline V gene are SGHDN and FVKESK. This CDR3 contains 14 residues. Trimming removed 4 bases from V and 4 bases from J, with 13 bases in between. CDR3 in amino acids: CASSRARQSYGYTF. The CDR3 DNA is TGTGCCAGCAGCCGGGCCAGGCAGAGCTATGGCTACACCTTC.

The J gene is TRBJ1-2, the V gene TRBV6-5, with 8 positions matching TRBD1. The germline V gene encodes CDR1 MNHEY and CDR2 SVGAGI. This CDR3 region has 14 residues. After removal of 6 bases from V and 4 bases from J, the junction contained 7 bases not matched to a gene. The CDR3 spells CASRIGQGVYGYTF. CDR3 in DNA: TGTGCCAGCAGAATCGGACAGGGCGTCTATGGCTACACCTTC.

The chain recombines TRBV5-4 with TRBJ2-5, with 8 bases that match TRBD1. Per germline, CDR1 SGHNT and CDR2 YYREEE (reference sequence). J lost 1 base, V lost 0 bases, and 2 bases had no gene match. The CDR3 contains 15 residues. Here the CDR3 DNA reads TGTGCCAGCAGCTTGGTGGGGACAGGCCAAGAGACCCAGTACTTC. This codes for CASSLVGTGQETQYF.

The chain uses TRBV5-4 and TRBJ1-4; the D is unclear. The CDR3 runs to 15 residues. V shed 4 bases and J shed 4 bases, with 14 bases lying between them. CDR1 and CDR2 from the germline V gene are SGHNT and YYREEE (reference sequence). This chain's CDR3 is CASSSNRAVNEKLFF. The CDR3 region has the DNA TGTGCCAGCAGCAGCAATCGGGCCGTTAATGAAAAACTGTTTTTT.

In this sample, this clone turned up once. This chain uses TRBV25-1 with TRBJ1-4, with 9 bases aligning to TRBD1. This CDR3 is 15 amino acids long. Germline V CDR1 and CDR2: MGHDK, SYGVNS. J lost 8 bases, V lost 1 base, and 5 bases had no gene match. The CDR3 DNA sequence: TGTGCCAGCAGTGAATCGGGACAGGGTGGAGAAAAACTGTTTTTT. As protein: CASSESGQGGEKLFF.

This clone has only one observation. V gene TRBV27 combines with J gene TRBJ1-4; no definite D call. The length of the CDR3 is 13 residues. Trimming removed 2 bases at V and 7 bases at J, with 8 bases between. Germline CDR1 MNHEY, CDR2 SMNVEV (reference sequence). Written as DNA, the CDR3 is TGTGCCAGCAGTTTAAAGGGTTTTGAAAAACTGTTTTTT. Its protein is CASSLKGFEKLFF.

V and J are TRBV7-3 and TRBJ2-2, with a tentative D call TRBD1 (5 bases). Trimming took off 1 base at V and 3 bases at J, with 6 bases between the two ends. Looked up from germline, CDR1 is SGHTA and CDR2 is FQGTGA. The CDR3 spans 14 residues. The CDR3 bases are TGTGCCAGCAGCTTAATGACAGACACCGGGGAGCTGTTTTTT. Protein: CASSLMTDTGELFF.

This clone was counted once. The chain employs TRBV20-1 and TRBJ2-1; possible D gene TRBD2, 5 bases. Trimming shortened V by 3 bases and J by 0 bases, and 9 bases separated the two germline ends. The CDR3 loop spans 14 amino acids. The germline CDR1 and CDR2 sequences are DFQATT and SNEGSKA (reference sequence). CDR3 protein: CSASPRASYNEQFF. The CDR3 bases are TGCAGTGCTAGTCCGAGGGCCTCCTACAATGAGCAGTTCTTC.

The chain combines TRBV13 with TRBJ2-1; 10 bases are shared with TRBD2. J was trimmed by 6 bases and V by 0 bases; bases with no gene match: 8. Germline values: CDR1 PRHDT, CDR2 FYEKMQ (reference sequence). The CDR3 contains 17 residues. The DNA for the CDR3 is TGTGCCAGCAGCTTAGGGCTAGCGGGAGTGTTGGGCAATGAGCAGTTCTTC. Residues: CASSLGLAGVLGNEQFF.

The chain combines TRBV2 with TRBJ1-6; 8 nucleotides align to TRBD1. Germline CDR1 is SNHLY and CDR2 is FYNNEI. V shed 5 bases, J shed 10 bases, and the junction held 7 bases outside the gene matches. The CDR3 length is 14 residues. CDR3 nucleotides: TGTGCCAGCAGTCTCGGGACAGGTTCGTCACCCCTCCACTTT. Protein sequence: CASSLGTGSSPLHF.

The chain carries TRBV29-1 and TRBJ2-1; 7 bases align to TRBD2. The CDR3 totals 12 residues. The germline gives CDR1 SQVTM, CDR2 ANQGSEA. V trimming: 4 bases; J trimming: 4 bases; junction bases outside the gene matches: 1. As DNA, the CDR3 is TGCAGCGTTGGGGAGGGGTACAATGAGCAGTTCTTC. Translating gives CSVGEGYNEQFF.

The sample holds one count of this clone. The chain joins TRBV5-1 to TRBJ1-1, with D unclear. This CDR3 contains 14 residues. Trimming shortened V by 4 bases and J by 1 base, and 11 bases separated the two germline ends. Germline V CDR1 and CDR2: SGHRS, YFSETQ. The CDR3 here is CASSEWAQNTEAFF. In nucleotides, the CDR3 is TGCGCCAGCAGCGAGTGGGCCCAGAACACTGAAGCTTTCTTT.

The CDR3 coding sequence is TGCAGCGTTGGTTTCGGGAGTATTTACGAGCAGTACTTC. Amino acid sequence: CSVGFGSIYEQYF. This rearrangement joins TRBV29-1 to TRBJ2-7, with D perhaps matching TRBD2 (6 bases). Germline V gene data show CDR1 as SQVTM and CDR2 as ANQGSEA. This CDR3 is built from 13 residues. With 4 bases removed from V and 4 bases from J, the gap between germline ends came to 14 bases.

The chain employs TRBV6-5 and TRBJ2-7; TRBD1 agrees at 8 bases. The length of the CDR3 is 14 residues. Germline assignment: CDR1 MNHEY and CDR2 SVGAGI. J was trimmed by 2 bases and V by 3 bases; bases with no gene match: 3. The CDR3 sequence is CASSYGQGPYEQYF. As DNA, the CDR3 is TGTGCCAGCAGTTATGGACAGGGTCCCTACGAGCAGTACTTC.

J is TRBJ2-7 and V is TRBV7-9; TRBD1 might be the D (5 bases). The CDR3 runs to 12 residues. CDR1 is SEHNR and CDR2 is FQNEAQ in the germline V gene (reference sequence). Trimming took 1 base from V and 5 from J, leaving 6 bases between them. Written as DNA, the CDR3 is TGTGCCAGCAGCTTAGTAGGGGACGAGCAGTACTTC. It translates to CASSLVGDEQYF.